This T cell receptor beta chain is from a study of T cells after yellow fever vaccination. For the study at large: SMART-Seq v4 Ultra Low Input prepared the low-cell-number fractions.

The study made its TCR cDNA through 5'RACE template switching. That step introduced a universal primer site along with UMIs. TCRdb processed the 5' RACE reads anew with MiXCR; each CDR3 protein has one entry. The data show 250,000 to 400,000 distinct CDR3 sequences, about 4% seen once. Whole-study findings and limits: Re-detected after boosting: most primary clones, 96% of CD4 and roughly 90% of CD8. Abundant clonotypes from the bulk population could contaminate FACS-sorted repertoires.

This clonotype appeared a few times. Its specificity is not known. The V end was cut by 4 bases, the J end by 2 bases, with 8 bases between. Germline V gene lookup returns CDR1 ENHRY and CDR2 SYGVKD. The CDR3 spans 13 residues. This receptor was identified in a young man who received the YFV17D yellow fever vaccine. The rearrangement links TRBV10-3 to TRBJ1-1, with D hard to call. The starting material was PBMCs, obtained 5 days after the yellow fever booster vaccination. CDR3 sequence (DNA): TGTGCCATCAGTGGGGCGGGTAACACTGAAGCTTTCTTT. Amino acid sequence: CAISGAGNTEAFF.